Sequencing of this T cell receptor beta chain was carried out in a study of blood T cell repertoires in COVID-19. Overall study context: In each case, the material was cDNA or gDNA derived from T cells, B-cell-depleted T cells, or PBMCs.

The repertoire was sequenced with immunoSEQ multiplex PCR; TCRdb's copy has only in-frame clones and lacks some. The table shows 70,000 to 80,000 clones, with roughly 85% occurring only once. The V gene's germline CDR1 is MNHEY and CDR2 SVGEGT. Trimming removed 2 bases from V and 1 base from J, with 10 bases in between. The length of the CDR3 is 15 residues. The gene calls are TRBV6-2 or TRBV6-3 and TRBJ2-3; D may be TRBD2 (6 bases). The TCR sequence derives from a woman over 75 with active or convalescent COVID-19. The specimen was peripheral blood. The CDR3 DNA reads TGTGCCAGCAGTTACGGAGGGAGTGGCACAGATACGCAGTATTTT. Amino acid sequence: CASSYGGSGTDTQYF.